These 32 T cell receptor beta chains came from one sample sequenced in a study of response to subunit inactivated influenza vaccine. TCRdb re-analysed the RT-PCR reads in MiXCR, keeping a single row per CDR3 protein. The table lists hundreds of thousands of distinct CDR3 sequences, approximately 7.7% of them singletons. The sequencing here drew on PBMCs from blood, taken less than 30 months after vaccination. The receptors originated from a man between 50 and 75 years old who received an inactivated influenza vaccine.

This clonotype was seen at least ten times. The gene calls are TRBV18 and TRBJ2-7; 9 positions match TRBD1. The CDR3 totals 14 residues. The V segment lost 8 bases and the J segment 2 bases; nucleotides outside the gene matches: 7. Germline CDR1 is KGHSH and CDR2 is LQKENI. The CDR3 spells CASSPGQGPYEQYF. The CDR3 coding sequence is TGTGCCAGCAGCCCGGGACAGGGACCCTACGAGCAGTACTTC.

The chain links TRBV28 to TRBJ1-2, with a tentative D call TRBD1 (5 bases). With 8 bases removed from V and 4 bases from J, the gap between germline ends came to 8 bases. The CDR3 spans 11 residues. Germline CDR1 MDHEN, CDR2 SYDVKM. The CDR3 loop is CASQGGYGYTF. CDR3 DNA: TGTGCCAGCCAGGGAGGCTATGGCTACACCTTC.

There are many counts of this clonotype. The chain has TRBV27 and TRBJ2-7, with 9 bases lining up with TRBD1. V shed 5 bases and J 5 bases; nucleotides not matched to a gene: 7. Germline V gene data show CDR1 as MNHEY and CDR2 as SMNVEV (reference sequence). This CDR3 spans 14 amino acids. This CDR3 is CASSPGTGSHEQYF. The DNA for the CDR3 is TGTGCCAGCAGTCCCGGGACAGGGTCCCACGAGCAGTACTTC.

This chain connects TRBV11-1 to TRBJ1-1, with TRBD1 as a possible D gene (5 bases). CDR1 is SGHAT and CDR2 is FQDESV in the germline V gene (reference sequence). The V gene lost 2 bases and the J gene lost 4 bases, with 14 bases spanning the gap. The CDR3 has 15 amino acids. CDR3 DNA sequence: TGTGCCAGCAGCTTAACGGCAGGGTTGGGCACTGAAGCTTTCTTT. This translates into CASSLTAGLGTEAFF.

This clonotype was found many times. The V gene is TRBV5-1, the J gene TRBJ1-2; 10 bases agree with TRBD1. From germline, CDR1 is SGHRS and CDR2 YFSETQ. J gave up 10 bases and V 0 bases, and 6 bases lay outside the gene matches. The CDR3 length is 14 residues. The CDR3, as DNA: TGCGCCAGCAGCTTGGATGTGACAGGGGGCGACTACACCTTC. Its translation: CASSLDVTGGDYTF.

In this sample, this clonotype turned up many times. The CDR3 here is CASSPHGETQYF. The CDR3 DNA reads TGTGCCAGCAGCCCCCACGGGGAGACCCAGTACTTC. This chain uses TRBV7-9 with TRBJ2-5; D uncertain. The CDR3 spans 12 residues. V lost 5 bases, J lost 5 bases, and 9 bases lay in between. Germline V gene sequence: CDR1 SEHNR, CDR2 FQNEAQ (reference sequence).

In its sample, this clonotype was seen a few times. The gene calls are TRBV20-1 and TRBJ1-1; D unresolved. Germline-derived CDR1 and CDR2 are DFQATT and SNEGSKA (reference sequence). The CDR3 contains 14 residues. V was pared by 1 base and J by 6 bases, with 15 bases between. The CDR3 bases are TGCAGTGCTAGAGGTCCCGCGGGCGGAGCTGAAGCTTTCTTT. Translated: CSARGPAGGAEAFF.

This clonotype appeared a few times. The chain carries TRBV2 and TRBJ2-1; 9 positions agree with TRBD2. V was pared by 5 bases and J by 8 bases, with 7 bases of the junction left unmatched. The germline CDR1 and CDR2 sequences are SNHLY and FYNNEI. The CDR3 contains 14 residues. The CDR3 DNA reads TGTGCCAGCAGTTTCTTAGCGGGAGTCGATGAGCAGTTCTTC. It translates to CASSFLAGVDEQFF. The full variable domain, with the rest looked up from reference TRBV2 and TRBJ2-1, is EPEVTQTPSHQVTQMGQEVILRCVPISNHLYFYWYRQILGQKVEFLVSFYNNEISEKSEIFDDQFSVERPDGSNFTLKIRSTKLEDSAMYFCASSFLAGVDEQFFGPGTRLTVL.

This clonotype occurred many times. The chain is built from TRBV29-1 and TRBJ1-1; D is unclear. This CDR3 is built from 14 residues. The V and J ends lost 2 bases and 4 bases respectively, with 14 bases between them. Germline lookup yields CDR1 SQVTM and CDR2 ANQGSEA. Written as DNA, the CDR3 is TGCAGCGTTGAAAGTGGAGGGTTCGTCACTGAAGCTTTCTTT. Translating it yields CSVESGGFVTEAFF. Combining the CDR3 with reference TRBV29-1 and TRBJ1-1 gives the whole variable domain SAVISQKPSRDICQRGTSLTIQCQVDSQVTMMFWYRQQPGQSLTLIATANQGSEATYESGFVIDKFPISRPNLTFSTLTVSNMSPEDSSIYLCSVESGGFVTEAFFGQGTRLTVV.

In this sample, this clonotype turned up a few times. The chain links TRBV7-9 to TRBJ2-3, with 14 bases that match TRBD2. Germline CDR1 is SEHNR and CDR2 is FQNEAQ (reference sequence). This CDR3 has 16 amino acids. Unmatched junction bases numbered 6, after V lost 5 bases and J lost 5 bases. DNA of the CDR3: TGTGCCAGCAGCCGACTAGCGGGAGGGCCCGTAGATACGCAGTATTTT. Translating gives CASSRLAGGPVDTQYF.

This clonotype was picked up a small number of times. The chain recombines TRBV5-1 with TRBJ1-3; unclear D gene. Germline lookup yields CDR1 SGHRS and CDR2 YFSETQ. CDR3 length equals 16 residues. The V gene lost 0 bases and the J gene lost 4 bases, with 14 bases spanning the gap. The CDR3 protein is CASSLEVATSGNTIYF. The DNA of the CDR3 is TGCGCCAGCAGCTTGGAGGTCGCCACCTCAGGAAACACCATATATTTT.

This clonotype was seen many times. This chain uses TRBV5-7 with TRBJ2-6; 13 bases agree with TRBD2. TRBV5-7 belongs to the ORF category, with a function that is uncertain. CDR3 length equals 20 residues. V lost 1 base, J lost 2 bases, and 9 bases stayed unmatched. This chain's CDR3 is CASSLSRTSGSRAGANVLTF. CDR3 sequence (DNA): TGTGCCAGCAGCTTGAGTAGGACTAGCGGGAGCAGAGCTGGGGCCAACGTCCTGACTTTC.

The table lists this clonotype with a few counts. The V gene is TRBV18, the J gene TRBJ1-1; no definite D call. V lost 2 bases to trimming and J lost 4 bases, with 17 bases between them. This CDR3 is 16 amino acids long. Germline loops: CDR1 KGHSH, CDR2 LQKENI. The CDR3 region is CASSPKGNIGATEAFF. As DNA, the CDR3 is TGTGCCAGCTCACCAAAAGGAAATATTGGAGCCACTGAAGCTTTCTTT. The complete variable domain, with remaining parts taken from reference TRBV18 and TRBJ1-1, reads NAGVMQNPRHLVRRRGQEARLRCSPMKGHSHVYWYRQLPEEGLKFMVYLQKENIIDESGMPKERFSAEFPKEGPSILRIQQVVRGDSAAYFCASSPKGNIGATEAFFGQGTRLTVV.

As concerns this clonotype: The junction does not match germline at one end; this may be a read error. The gene calls are TRBV28 and TRBJ2-7; 14 bases fit TRBD2. CDR1 is MDHEN, CDR2 SYDVKM, per germline. This CDR3 is 15 amino acids long. The CDR3 loop reads CASSWGLAGVGELYF. The CDR3 DNA reads TGTGCCAGCAGTTGGGGACTAGCGGGAGTCGGCGAGCTGTACTTC.

The gene calls are TRBV12-3 or TRBV12-4 and TRBJ2-7, with D possibly being TRBD1 (7 bases). The ends were cut back, 1 base at V and 7 bases at J, with 11 bases in the middle. This CDR3 region has 13 residues. As DNA, the CDR3 is TGTGCCAGCAGTTTAGGGGCAGGGGGGGAGCAGTACTTC. Protein sequence: CASSLGAGGEQYF.

The chain recombines TRBV11-2 with TRBJ2-3; TRBD1 agrees at 10 bases. V dropped 5 bases and J dropped 3; count of bases not matched to a gene: 17. CDR3 length: 19 amino acids. The germline CDR1 and CDR2 sequences are SGHAT and FQNNGV. The CDR3 coding sequence is TGTGCCAGCAGCCCATCCTTCGGACAGGGGGTCGGGAGGACAGATACGCAGTATTTT. Amino acid sequence: CASSPSFGQGVGRTDTQYF.

This clonotype came up many times. The V gene is TRBV20-1, the J gene TRBJ2-7, with unresolved D. V was cut by 6 bases and J by 5 bases, with 8 bases left in between. CDR3 size: 10 residues. Germline assignment: CDR1 DFQATT and CDR2 SNEGSKA (reference sequence). CDR3 nucleotides: TGCAGTGCGGACCCTAACGAGCAGTACTTC. This sequence encodes CSADPNEQYF.

This sequence joins TRBV10-2 and TRBJ1-1; the D is unclear. V was trimmed by 1 base and J by 1 base, leaving 13 bases between them. This CDR3 spans 16 amino acids. The germline gives CDR1 WSHSY, CDR2 SAAADI. This chain's CDR3 is CASSELRLWQNTEAFF. The CDR3 DNA reads TGCGCCAGCAGTGAGTTAAGGCTGTGGCAGAACACTGAAGCTTTCTTT.

This clonotype turned up a few times. V usage is TRBV7-2 and J usage is TRBJ1-6, with a tentative D call TRBD1 (6 bases). Trimming took off 5 bases at V and 5 bases at J, with 13 bases between the two ends. CDR1 SGHTA and CDR2 FQGNSA come from the germline V gene. The CDR3 covers 15 residues. This CDR3 is CASSKQGLNNSPLHF. CDR3 nucleotide sequence: TGTGCCAGCAGCAAACAGGGTTTGAATAATTCACCCCTCCACTTT.

This rearrangement joins TRBV7-2 to TRBJ2-1; D is unclear. There are 16 residues in the CDR3. V was trimmed by 2 bases and J by 4 bases, leaving 15 bases between them. Germline-derived CDR1 and CDR2 are SGHTA and FQGNSA. The CDR3 nucleotides are TGTGCCAGCAGCTTAAGGCCCTCACTGCAATACAATGAGCAGTTCTTC. Translating gives CASSLRPSLQYNEQFF.

V is TRBV5-1 and J is TRBJ2-3; 8 bases line up with TRBD1. CDR1 SGHRS and CDR2 YFSETQ come from the germline V gene. CDR3 length: 15 amino acids. Trimming took 0 bases from V and 4 from J; bases not matched to a gene: 4. The CDR3 coding sequence is TGCGCCAGCAGCTTGGACGGACAGGGAGCAGATACGCAGTATTTT. Its protein is CASSLDGQGADTQYF.

The table lists this clonotype with a few counts. The chain uses TRBV25-1 and TRBJ1-1, with a possible D match to TRBD1 (5 bases). This CDR3 has 13 amino acids. The V end was cut by 6 bases, the J end by 4 bases, with 12 bases between. The germline V gene has CDR1 MGHDK and CDR2 SYGVNS. The CDR3 here is CASRPVGGTEAFF. CDR3 bases: TGTGCCAGCAGACCCGTCGGGGGCACTGAAGCTTTCTTT.

There are a few counts of this clonotype. A read error may account for a junction end that differs from germline. The genes are TRBV12-3 or TRBV12-4 and TRBJ1-3; D is perhaps TRBD1 (6 bases). This CDR3 region has 13 residues. Here the CDR3 DNA reads TGTGCCGGCAGTTTACAGGGTGGAAACACCATATATTTT. Protein sequence: CAGSLQGGNTIYF.

This clonotype turned up a few times. This sequence joins TRBV21-1 and TRBJ2-3. TRBV21-1 is a pseudogene segment. The CDR3 covers 11 residues. In DNA, the CDR3 is TGTGCCAGCAGCGGCCGCGGCACGCAGTATTTT. Translation gives CASSGRGTQYF.

This clonotype has at least ten counts. The V call is TRBV20-1, the J call TRBJ2-7, with TRBD1 matching over 7 bases. Trimming took 6 bases from V and 0 from J; bases not matched to a gene: 11. Germline CDR1 and CDR2: DFQATT and SNEGSKA (reference sequence). The CDR3 runs 15 residues. DNA for the CDR3: TGCAGTGCGGGGACGACAGGGCTGAGCTCCTACGAGCAGTACTTC. It yields the protein CSAGTTGLSSYEQYF.

This clonotype has a handful of counts. The V call is TRBV20-1, the J call TRBJ1-5; D possibly corresponds to TRBD1 (5 bases). The V end lost 0 bases, the J end lost 7 bases, and 13 bases lay between the germline ends. This CDR3 has 14 amino acids. Per germline, CDR1 DFQATT and CDR2 SNEGSKA (reference sequence). This CDR3 reads CSAREGAGWQPQHF. DNA of the CDR3: TGCAGTGCTAGAGAAGGGGCAGGGTGGCAGCCCCAGCATTTT.

This clonotype has more than one count but fewer than ten. J is TRBJ2-1 and V is TRBV5-5, with 9 bases identical to TRBD1. Germline V gives CDR1 SGHKS, CDR2 YYEKEE (reference sequence). The CDR3 spans 15 residues. Losses at the gene ends were 4 bases for V and 8 bases for J; bases not matched to a gene: 10. The CDR3: CASSGPGTGIYEQFF. The DNA of the CDR3 is TGTGCCAGCAGCGGCCCCGGGACAGGGATATATGAGCAGTTCTTC. The full variable domain, with the rest looked up from reference TRBV5-5 and TRBJ2-1, is DAGVTQSPTHLIKTRGQQVTLRCSPISGHKSVSWYQQVLGQGPQFIFQYYEKEERGRGNFPDRFSARQFPNYSSELNVNALLLGDSALYLCASSGPGTGIYEQFFGPGTRLTVL.

This chain joins TRBV5-1 and TRBJ2-4, with D hard to call. This CDR3 has 15 residues. CDR1 and CDR2 (germline): SGHRS, YFSETQ. V lost 0 bases and J lost 8, with 15 bases in between. In nucleotides, the CDR3 is TGCGCCAGCAGCTTGGCCGCAAAAGGCAGCGACATTCAGTACTTC. As protein: CASSLAAKGSDIQYF.

The chain has TRBV20-1 and TRBJ2-7; a possible D gene is TRBD1 (5 bases). Trimming shortened V by 2 bases and J by 4 bases, and 12 bases separated the two germline ends. CDR3 size: 13 residues. Germline V gene lookup returns CDR1 DFQATT and CDR2 SNEGSKA (reference sequence). The CDR3 is CSARPSDMYEQYF. In nucleotides, the CDR3 is TGCAGTGCTAGACCGTCGGACATGTACGAGCAGTACTTC.

The rearrangement uses TRBV4-3 and TRBJ1-6; D is unclear. Deletions cut 4 bases from V and 13 bases from J, with 11 bases between. Per the germline V gene, CDR1 is LGHNA and CDR2 is YSLEER. The CDR3 totals 12 residues. The chain's CDR3 is CASSRVGNPLHF. DNA of the CDR3: TGCGCCAGCAGCCGGGTGGGTAACCCCCTCCACTTT.

The chain links TRBV7-9 to TRBJ2-2; 8 bases are shared with TRBD1. Germline trimming cut 0 bases from V and 4 bases from J; bases unmatched to any gene: 1. Germline loops: CDR1 SEHNR, CDR2 FQNEAQ (reference sequence). The CDR3 extends over 15 amino acids. The CDR3 DNA reads as TGTGCCAGCAGCTTAGCCAGGGGGCCCACCGGGGAGCTGTTTTTT. Translation gives CASSLARGPTGELFF.

This clonotype was found many times. This chain links TRBV5-6 with TRBJ1-1; TRBD1 matches 7 bases. V shed 7 bases and J 4 bases; nucleotides not matched to a gene: 7. Germline loops: CDR1 SGHDT, CDR2 YYEEEE. The CDR3 is 13 amino acids. CDR3 bases: TGTGCCAGCCTGAACAGGGGAGCCACTGAAGCTTTCTTT. Translation: CASLNRGATEAFF.